A single sample gave rise to the 24 T cell receptor beta chains below, sequenced in a study of T cells in Graves' hyperthyroidism and ophthalmopathy. Amplification targeted TCR beta CDR3 regions from RNA transcripts. An initial round of RT-PCR targeting the TCR CDR3 relied on the HTBI primer set. MiXCR, run by TCRdb on the multiplex PCR reads, gives a single entry per CDR3 protein. The sample shows about 740,000 distinct CDR3 sequences, around 15% of them seen only once. Sequenced input: blood. The receptors originated from a woman under 30 with Graves' hyperthyroidism.

In its sample, this clonotype was seen many times. The chain uses TRBV12-3 or TRBV12-4 and TRBJ2-7; 9 bases are a match to TRBD2. The CDR3 loop spans 15 amino acids. The V gene end was trimmed by 5 bases and the J gene end by 2 bases; junction bases not matched to a gene: 7. DNA for the CDR3: TGTGCCAGCAGTGTCCTTAGCGGGGGAGCCTACGAGCAGTACTTC. Translating gives CASSVLSGGAYEQYF.

There are a few counts of this clonotype. This chain links TRBV27 with TRBJ2-5; tentatively, D is TRBD2 (7 bases). The V end was cut by 3 bases, the J end by 5 bases, with 13 bases between. The CDR3 has 14 residues. Germline CDR1 is MNHEY and CDR2 is SMNVEV (reference sequence). The CDR3 region has the DNA TGTGCCAGCAGTTTCGGGGGGCCTCGGGAGACCCAGTACTTC. Its protein is CASSFGGPRETQYF.

This clonotype was observed a handful of times. This chain joins TRBV27 and TRBJ2-1; TRBD2 might be the D (6 bases). V was trimmed by 2 bases and J by 5 bases, leaving 13 bases between them. The length of the CDR3 is 15 residues. CDR1 MNHEY and CDR2 SMNVEV come from the germline V gene (reference sequence). CDR3 sequence: CASSLRDGSHNEQFF. CDR3 coding DNA: TGTGCCAGCAGTTTACGGGACGGGAGCCACAATGAGCAGTTCTTC.

The chain carries TRBV18 and TRBJ2-4, with D perhaps matching TRBD1 (5 bases). The CDR3 extends over 17 amino acids. Trimming cost V 0 bases and J 1 base, with 13 bases left between them. Germline V gene lookup returns CDR1 KGHSH and CDR2 LQKENI. CDR3 loop: CASSPPPPRAAKNIQYF. CDR3 nucleotides: TGTGCCAGCTCACCACCTCCGCCCAGGGCCGCCAAAAACATTCAGTACTTC.

The DNA for the CDR3 is TGTGCCAGCAGCCATTCGCAAGGAAGGACTAACCCCAACTACGAGCAGTACTTC. It is translated as CASSHSQGRTNPNYEQYF. The gene calls are TRBV5-5 and TRBJ2-7; tentatively, D is TRBD2 (6 bases). CDR3 length: 18 amino acids. Trimming took 4 bases from V and 3 from J, leaving 26 bases between them. In germline, CDR1 is SGHKS, CDR2 YYEKEE (reference sequence).

This clonotype turned up a few times. In DNA, the CDR3 is TGCAGCGTAGTTGGACTCTCAACTAATGAAAAACTGTTTTTT. Protein sequence: CSVVGLSTNEKLFF. V is TRBV29-1 and J is TRBJ1-4; no clear D. The CDR3 is made up of 14 amino acids. V was cut by 6 bases and J by 0 bases, with 11 bases left in between. Per germline, CDR1 SQVTM and CDR2 ANQGSEA.

This clonotype was seen a handful of times. This sequence joins TRBV20-1 and TRBJ2-1; unclear D gene. Germline CDR1 DFQATT, CDR2 SNEGSKA (reference sequence). The CDR3 extends over 14 amino acids. Deletions cut 6 bases from V and 7 bases from J, with 19 bases between. CDR3 loop: CSAPRSRAMNEQFF. The DNA for the CDR3 is TGCAGTGCCCCCCGGTCTAGGGCGATGAATGAGCAGTTCTTC.

The chain employs TRBV28 and TRBJ1-2; D is possibly TRBD1 (5 bases). The germline gives CDR1 MDHEN, CDR2 SYDVKM. CDR3 length: 15 amino acids. V was shortened by 8 bases and J by 0 bases, with 16 bases between the two germline ends. The CDR3 bases are TGTGCCAGCGGTCCGCGCGGGACCACTAACTATGGCTACACCTTC. Translating gives CASGPRGTTNYGYTF.

This clonotype was seen more than once but under ten times. The CDR3 nucleotides are TGTGCCAGCAGCTTTAGCGGCTTCGCCGGGGAGCTGTTTTTT. Amino acids: CASSFSGFAGELFF. The chain links TRBV7-9 to TRBJ2-2; tentatively, D is TRBD2 (6 bases). From germline, CDR1 is SEHNR and CDR2 FQNEAQ (reference sequence). V shed 3 bases and J shed 6 bases, with 11 bases lying between them. This CDR3 spans 14 amino acids.

This clonotype was recorded many times. The chain combines TRBV12-3 or TRBV12-4 with TRBJ2-1; D may be TRBD1 or TRBD2 (6 bases each). CDR3 length: 15 amino acids. The ends were cut back, 3 bases at V and 5 bases at J, with 14 bases in the middle. For the CDR3, the DNA is TGTGCCAGCAGTTTTGGCGGGAAGGGGGACAATGAGCAGTTCTTC. Its translation: CASSFGGKGDNEQFF.

The J gene is TRBJ2-1, the V gene TRBV7-9; the D gene could be TRBD1 or TRBD2 (5 bases each). The CDR3 has 19 amino acids. Germline lookup yields CDR1 SEHNR and CDR2 FQNEAQ (reference sequence). V was trimmed by 3 bases and J by 0 bases, leaving 21 bases between them. CDR3 protein: CASSFVVVVGASSYNEQFF. The CDR3 DNA reads as TGTGCCAGCAGCTTCGTAGTTGTCGTCGGGGCCAGCTCCTACAATGAGCAGTTCTTC.

This clonotype was picked up many times. This sequence joins TRBV20-1 and TRBJ1-2; 10 positions match TRBD1. The CDR3 covers 17 residues. In germline, CDR1 is DFQATT, CDR2 SNEGSKA (reference sequence). J lost 4 bases, V lost 1 base, and 12 bases had no gene match. The CDR3 here is CSARVPRQGALGYGYTF. CDR3 in DNA: TGCAGTGCTAGAGTCCCCCGACAGGGGGCCCTCGGCTATGGCTACACCTTC.

In this sample, this clonotype turned up a few times. The V gene is TRBV6-6, the J gene TRBJ1-1; a weak D match, TRBD1 (5 bases). Trimming shortened V by 2 bases and J by 6 bases, and 7 bases separated the two germline ends. CDR1 and CDR2 from the germline V gene are MNHNY and SVGAGI (reference sequence). CDR3 length: 12 amino acids. CDR3 protein: CASSYRGSEAFF. The CDR3 DNA follows: TGTGCCAGCAGTTACCGGGGCTCTGAAGCTTTCTTT.

This clonotype was observed many times. The conserved final phenylalanine or tryptophan is absent from the CDR3, which likely points to a read error. The rearrangement uses TRBV7-2 and TRBJ1-1; D gene unclear. Trimming left V 5 bases short and J 3 bases short, with 13 bases between. Germline CDR1 and CDR2: SGHTA and FQGNSA. This CDR3 is 14 amino acids long. The CDR3 DNA sequence: TGTGCCAGCAGCCGATTTGGCAGTGACACTGAAGCTTTCCTT. It encodes CASSRFGSDTEAFL.

This clonotype was counted at least ten times. This chain joins TRBV6-6 and TRBJ1-2; D call uncertain. This CDR3 region has 16 residues. In germline, CDR1 is MNHNY, CDR2 SVGAGI (reference sequence). Between the trimmed V and J ends, which lost 0 bases and 1 base, there was a span of 12 bases. The CDR3 region is CASSYSLGDRNYGYTF. The DNA of the CDR3 is TGTGCCAGCAGTTACTCCCTAGGAGATCGTAACTATGGCTACACCTTC.

This clonotype appeared a few times. The CDR3 sequence: CSLKGGSNTEAFF. The CDR3, as DNA: TGCAGCTTAAAAGGGGGATCCAACACTGAAGCTTTCTTT. The chain is built from TRBV29-1 and TRBJ1-1, with D possibly being TRBD1 (6 bases). Germline CDR1 SQVTM, CDR2 ANQGSEA. This CDR3 region has 13 residues. Trimming removed 8 bases from V and 2 bases from J, with 15 bases in between.

This clonotype was counted only a few times. V is TRBV3-1 and J is TRBJ1-3, with TRBD1 matching 7 bases. Germline assignment: CDR1 LGHDT and CDR2 YNNKEL (reference sequence). Unmatched junction bases numbered 1, after V lost 0 bases and J lost 5 bases. CDR3 length: 14 amino acids. DNA of the CDR3: TGTGCCAGCAGCCAAGACAGGGGGAGAAACACCATATATTTT. Its protein product is CASSQDRGRNTIYF.

This clonotype was recorded many times. The gene calls are TRBV6-1 and TRBJ1-1; 8 bases fit TRBD1. V dropped 5 bases and J dropped 4; count of bases not matched to a gene: 9. Looked up from germline, CDR1 is MNHNS and CDR2 is SASEGT. The CDR3 has 15 amino acids. The CDR3 sequence is CASSHRQGTLTEAFF. The CDR3 DNA reads as TGTGCCAGCAGTCACCGACAGGGGACACTCACTGAAGCTTTCTTT.

This clonotype was found many times. The V gene is TRBV6-1, the J gene TRBJ1-1, with no clear D. The CDR3 consists of 12 residues. Germline CDR1 MNHNS, CDR2 SASEGT. V lost 10 bases, J lost 0 bases, and 9 bases lay in between. The CDR3 spells CATHHLNTEAFF. For the CDR3, the DNA is TGTGCCACCCATCACCTGAACACTGAAGCTTTCTTT.

This clonotype was picked up many times. V gene TRBV2 combines with J gene TRBJ2-2; D is undetermined. V lost 6 bases and J 9 bases, leaving 14 bases between the germline ends. The CDR3 is 13 residues long. Per the germline V gene, CDR1 is SNHLY and CDR2 is FYNNEI. CDR3 protein: CASSSIVSWELFF. CDR3 nucleotides: TGTGCCAGCAGCTCGATAGTTTCCTGGGAGCTGTTTTTT.

This clonotype occurred a few times. The genes are TRBV11-3 and TRBJ1-1; a weak D match, TRBD1 (6 bases). The length of the CDR3 is 16 residues. Germline lookup yields CDR1 SGHNT and CDR2 YENEEA. The ends were cut back, 4 bases at V and 6 bases at J, with 21 bases in the middle. The CDR3 sequence is CASSSGGGGQRAEAFF. In nucleotides, the CDR3 is TGTGCCAGCAGCTCCGGGGGGGGGGGACAACGGGCTGAAGCTTTCTTT.

The rearrangement uses TRBV28 and TRBJ1-1; 7 bases align to TRBD1. The CDR3 has 16 residues. V shed 6 bases, J shed 0 bases, and the junction held 10 bases outside the gene matches. Germline-derived CDR1 and CDR2 are MDHEN and SYDVKM. CDR3 nucleotide sequence: TGTGCCAGCAGCTCAACAGGGGCCCCCATGAACACTGAAGCTTTCTTT. Residues: CASSSTGAPMNTEAFF.

CDR3 bases: TGTGCCAGCAGCTTAGCGACAGGGGCGGGGACCGGGGAGCTGTTTTTT. This gives the protein CASSLATGAGTGELFF. This chain uses TRBV7-6 with TRBJ2-2; 8 nucleotides line up with TRBD1. The CDR3 spans 16 residues. Losses at the gene ends were 0 bases for V and 5 bases for J; bases not matched to a gene: 5. CDR1 and CDR2 (germline): SGHVS, FNYEAQ. The variable domain in full, with the rest retrieved from reference TRBV7-6 and TRBJ2-2, is GAGVSQSPRYKVTKRGQDVALRCDPISGHVSLYWYRQALGQGPEFLTYFNYEAQQDKSGLPNDRFSAERPEGSISTLTIQRTEQRDSAMYRCASSLATGAGTGELFFGEGSRLTVL.

In regard to this clonotype: This may be a read error, as it is one base from a much larger clone. The rearrangement links TRBV11-2 to TRBJ2-2, with D possibly matching TRBD2 (6 bases). The germline V and J ends were trimmed by 1 base and 4 bases, with 10 bases remaining between them. The CDR3 is made up of 15 amino acids. Germline lookup yields CDR1 SGHAT and CDR2 FQNNGV. The CDR3 is CASSLAAAGTGELFF. In DNA, the CDR3 is TGTGCCAGCAGCTTAGCGGCAGCGGGCACCGGGGAGCTGTTTTTT.